The 14 T cell receptor beta chains below come from one sample, sequenced in a study of blood T cells in healthy people across ages. The authors ran a second PCR of about 6 to 11 cycles using a sample-barcoded 5' primer and a J-beta primer mix. TCRdb re-called the 5' RACE reads with MiXCR, one entry per CDR3 protein. The sample lists 1,800,000 or so distinct CDR3 sequences; around 42% were seen once. Material: blood. These receptors came from a human donor in good health.

Many counts were recorded for this clonotype. One end of the junction does not line up with germline, which may come from a read error. V is TRBV11-3 and J is TRBJ2-7, with TRBD2 identical over 9 bases. The germline V gene encodes CDR1 SGHNT and CDR2 YENEEA. This CDR3 has 14 residues. The CDR3 sequence: CASSRSGGSYEQYF. The CDR3 DNA sequence: TGCGCCAGCAGCCGTAGCGGGGGATCCTACGAGCAGTACTTC.

V and J are TRBV2 and TRBJ2-1; 11 bases fit TRBD2. Germline V lookup: CDR1 SNHLY, CDR2 FYNNEI. This CDR3 is built from 16 residues. V lost 6 bases and J lost 3; bases outside the gene matches: 7. The chain's CDR3 is CASSDLAGGYYNEQFF. In DNA, the CDR3 is TGTGCCAGCAGCGACTTAGCGGGGGGGTACTACAATGAGCAGTTCTTC.

This clonotype showed up many times. The genes are TRBV6-2 or TRBV6-3 and TRBJ2-1; 7 positions agree with TRBD1. The CDR3 length is 14 residues. V lost 5 bases, J lost 7 bases, and 8 bases stayed unmatched. Germline assignment: CDR1 MNHEY and CDR2 SVGEGT. The CDR3 DNA reads TGTGCCAGCAGTGTACAGGGGATTGAGAATGAGCAGTTCTTC. Translating it yields CASSVQGIENEQFF.

The gene calls are TRBV5-1 and TRBJ2-3; D gene uncertain. CDR3 length equals 13 residues. The germline V gene encodes CDR1 SGHRS and CDR2 YFSETQ. Trimming left V 2 bases short and J 5 bases short, with 9 bases between. The CDR3 region is CASSLRHGDTQYF. In DNA, the CDR3 is TGCGCCAGCAGCTTAAGACACGGAGATACGCAGTATTTT.

This clonotype was observed a handful of times. This chain links TRBV20-1 with TRBJ2-3, with a weak D call TRBD2 (5 bases). The CDR3 is 11 amino acids. Germline lookup yields CDR1 DFQATT and CDR2 SNEGSKA (reference sequence). The ends were cut back, 8 bases at V and 7 bases at J, with 13 bases in the middle. The CDR3 DNA reads as TGCAGTCCAGAGACTATATATACGCAGTATTTT. Protein: CSPETIYTQYF.

A few counts support this clonotype. CDR3 DNA sequence: TGTGCCACCCGAGGGCCGCCGAATAATTCACCCCTCCACTTT. It encodes CATRGPPNNSPLHF. This chain connects TRBV15 to TRBJ1-6; D unresolved. Per the germline V gene, CDR1 is LNHNV and CDR2 is YYDKDF (reference sequence). The CDR3 consists of 14 residues. V lost 8 bases and J lost 5, with 13 bases in between.

The V call is TRBV5-1, the J call TRBJ2-3; D might be TRBD2 (5 bases). Germline V gene lookup returns CDR1 SGHRS and CDR2 YFSETQ. This CDR3 comprises 16 residues. Trimming stripped 1 base from V and 4 bases from J, with 16 bases between. CDR3 DNA: TGCGCCAGCAGCTTGATTGTGGGCCCGGAGGCAGATACGCAGTATTTT. It is translated as CASSLIVGPEADTQYF.

The V and J genes are TRBV12-3 or TRBV12-4 and TRBJ2-7; a possible D gene is TRBD1 (6 bases). This CDR3 is 13 amino acids long. Trimming stripped 8 bases from V and 3 bases from J, with 14 bases between. CDR3 sequence (DNA): TGTGCCAGCTCGACAGGTCCAAACTACGAGCAGTACTTC. Translated: CASSTGPNYEQYF.

V and J are TRBV7-6 and TRBJ2-7; 11 bases are a match to TRBD1. This CDR3 has 16 residues. V was pared by 3 bases and J by 3 bases, with 7 bases of the junction left unmatched. Germline V gene data show CDR1 as SGHVS and CDR2 as FNYEAQ. In DNA, the CDR3 is TGTGCCAGCAGCTTTCCCCCGGGACAGGGGGTCTACGAGCAGTACTTC. It translates to CASSFPPGQGVYEQYF.

A few counts support this clonotype. J is TRBJ2-1 and V is TRBV15; 8 bases line up with TRBD2. CDR3 length equals 12 residues. Germline lookup yields CDR1 LNHNV and CDR2 YYDKDF (reference sequence). J was trimmed by 12 bases and V by 0 bases; bases with no gene match: 1. This chain's CDR3 is CATSRETSVQFF. For the CDR3, the DNA is TGTGCCACCAGCAGAGAGACTAGCGTGCAGTTCTTC.

This clonotype has a handful of counts. The V gene is TRBV9, the J gene TRBJ2-7; perhaps TRBD1 as D (5 bases). Trimming removed 4 bases from V and 2 bases from J, with 13 bases in between. The CDR3 totals 14 residues. CDR1 is SGDLS and CDR2 is YYNGEE in the germline V gene. For the CDR3, the DNA is TGTGCCAGCAGCCCATTGACAGAGCCCTACGAGCAGTACTTC. Amino acids: CASSPLTEPYEQYF.

Concerning this clonotype itself: One end of the junction is discordant with germline, which a read error may explain. The genes are TRBV9 and TRBJ2-2; 10 bases are a match to TRBD2. The CDR3 has 18 amino acids. Germline V gene sequence: CDR1 SGDLS, CDR2 YYNGEE. CDR3 loop: CASSHPRLAGVNTGEPFF. CDR3 nucleotide sequence: TGTGCCAGCAGCCATCCTAGACTAGCGGGCGTCAACACCGGGGAGCCGTTTTTT. The complete variable domain, with remaining parts taken from reference TRBV9 and TRBJ2-2, reads DSGVTQTPKHLITATGQRVTLRCSPRSGDLSVYWYQQSLDQGLQFLIQYYNGEERAKGNILERFSAQQFPDLHSELNLSSLELGDSALYFCASSHPRLAGVNTGEPFFGEGSRLTVL.

This chain joins TRBV11-2 and TRBJ1-2, with 8 bases matching TRBD1. In germline, CDR1 is SGHAT, CDR2 FQNNGV. The CDR3 spans 15 residues. V lost 2 bases, J lost 2 bases, and 4 bases stayed unmatched. CDR3 DNA: TGTGCCAGCAGCTTAAAGGACAGGGCGAACTATGGCTACACCTTC. Its translation: CASSLKDRANYGYTF.

The J gene is TRBJ1-1, the V gene TRBV6-1, with unresolved D. V was cut by 2 bases and J by 1 base, with 5 bases left in between. Germline loops: CDR1 MNHNS, CDR2 SASEGT. CDR3 length equals 13 residues. CDR3 protein: CASSEQTNTEAFF. DNA for the CDR3: TGTGCCAGCAGTGAACAGACGAACACTGAAGCTTTCTTT.